Listed below are T cell receptor beta chains from one sample, sequenced in a study of blood T cell repertoires in COVID-19. Clones were read by immunoSEQ multiplex PCR, and TCRdb kept only the in-frame ones, dropping some. The sample has a few hundred thousand clones, more than 90% seen once. The sample was peripheral blood. The receptors derive from a person aged 18 to 30 with COVID-19, enrolled during active disease. CDR3s include the opening cysteine and the closing phenylalanine or tryptophan. D genes are given only for firm matches. Only part of the rows carry a size: once, few, many, or a class if the clone is expanded.

>TRBJ1-2|TRBV29-1|.|.
CSVEVPPGHTYGYTF
TGCAGCGTTGAAGTCCCCCCGGGACACACCTATGGCTACACCTTC
>TRBJ2-7|TRBV7-2|.|TRBD1
CASSGAGTASYEQYF
TGTGCCAGCAGCGGAGCCGGGACAGCCTCCTACGAGCAGTACTTC
>TRBJ2-7|TRBV6-6|.|TRBD2
CASSYSNRGGGYEQYF
TGTGCCAGCAGTTACTCGAACCGGGGGGGTGGCTACGAGCAGTACTTC
>TRBJ2-7|TRBV6-2/TRBV6-3|once|.
CASSYPGDGAYEQYF
TGTGCCAGCAGTTACCCGGGGGACGGAGCCTACGAGCAGTACTTC
>TRBJ2-3|TRBV5-5|.|.
CASSLELEFADTQYF
TGTGCCAGCAGCTTGGAGTTAGAGTTCGCAGATACGCAGTATTTT
>TRBJ2-1|TRBV24-1|.|.
CATSDSSDNEQFF
TGTGCCACCAGTGACTCATCAGACAATGAGCAGTTCTTC
>TRBJ2-1|TRBV2|.|.
CASSPGLPDNEQFF
TGTGCCAGCAGTCCTGGACTACCCGACAATGAGCAGTTCTTC
>TRBJ2-3|TRBV10-1|.|.
CASSDGLTDTQYF
TGTGCCAGCAGTGATGGCCTCACAGATACGCAGTATTTT
>TRBJ2-5|TRBV13|once|TRBD2
CASSLGLAGAGETQYF
TGTGCCAGCAGCTTAGGCCTAGCGGGAGCTGGGGAGACCCAGTACTTC
>TRBJ1-2|TRBV6-5|.|.
CASSSSSSSYGYTF
TGTGCCAGCAGTTCCTCCAGTTCATCCTATGGCTACACCTTC
>TRBJ2-3|TRBV9|.|TRBD2
CASSVEGRVRDTQYF
TGTGCCAGCAGCGTAGAAGGGAGGGTAAGAGATACGCAGTATTTT
>TRBJ2-5|TRBV4-3|once|.
CASSQDLSGGETQYF
TGCGCCAGCAGCCAAGATCTAAGTGGTGGAGAGACCCAGTACTTC
>TRBJ1-5|TRBV19|.|TRBD1
CASTKDRGDQPQHF
TGTGCCAGTACGAAGGACAGGGGGGACCAGCCCCAGCATTTT
>TRBJ2-7|TRBV6-5|.|TRBD1
CAIDRGLSSYEQYF
TGTGCCATTGACAGGGGGCTATCTTCCTACGAGCAGTACTTC
>TRBJ1-4|TRBV5-6|.|TRBD1
CASSQAGTGDAPNEKLFF
TGTGCCAGCAGCCAGGCCGGGACAGGGGACGCCCCTAATGAAAAACTGTTTTTT
>TRBJ2-2|TRBV28|.|TRBD1
CASSSEAAGGPGELFF
TGTGCCAGCTCCTCGGAGGCGGCAGGGGGCCCCGGGGAGCTGTTTTTT
>TRBJ2-3|TRBV7-9|.|TRBD2
CASSEGLAASTDTQYF
TGTGCCAGCAGCGAGGGACTAGCGGCCAGCACAGATACGCAGTATTTT
>TRBJ2-5|TRBV7-9|.|.
CASSPREIQETQYF
TGTGCCAGCAGCCCCCGGGAGATACAAGAGACCCAGTACTTC
>TRBJ2-1|TRBV6-5|.|.
CASSYSKHGGYNEQFF
TGTGCCAGCAGTTACTCGAAACACGGCGGCTACAATGAGCAGTTCTTC
>TRBJ2-7|TRBV7-9|once|TRBD1
CASSHTGADYEQYF
TGTGCCAGCAGCCACACAGGGGCGGACTACGAGCAGTACTTC
>TRBJ2-1|TRBV12-2|.|.
CASRLGRQIHSYNEQFF
TGTGCAAGTCGCTTAGGACGACAGATACACTCCTACAATGAGCAGTTCTTC
>TRBJ2-2|TRBV14|.|.
CASSQMTRRNTGELFF
TGTGCCAGCAGCCAAATGACTAGGAGGAACACCGGGGAGCTGTTTTTT
>TRBJ1-1|TRBV3-1/TRBV3-2|.|.
CASSQDQAEAFF
TGTGCCAGCAGCCAAGATCAGGCAGAAGCTTTCTTT
>TRBJ1-1|TRBV3-1/TRBV3-2|.|TRBD1
CASSQEGGSPSRRTFF
TGTGCCAGCAGCCAAGAAGGGGGCAGCCCCTCCCGGCGGACTTTCTTT
>TRBJ2-3|TRBV6-5|.|.
CASSYAGTLGLDTQYF
TGTGCCAGCAGTTACGCCGGGACACTAGGTCTGGATACGCAGTATTTT
>TRBJ2-7|TRBV4-3|once|TRBD1
CASSPGTGGAYEQYF
TGCGCCAGCAGCCCTGGGACAGGGGGCGCGTACGAGCAGTACTTC
>TRBJ1-6|TRBV10-3|.|.
CAIGLNSPLHF
TGTGCCATCGGACTGAATTCACCCCTCCACTTT
>TRBJ1-1|TRBV19|.|.
CASRQYTEAFF
TGTGCCAGCCGACAGTACACTGAAGCTTTCTTT
>TRBJ2-3|TRBV27|.|TRBD2
CASRGTTEHTDTQYF
TGTGCCAGCAGAGGGACTACCGAACACACAGATACGCAGTATTTT
>TRBJ2-7|TRBV6-2/TRBV6-3|.|TRBD1
CASSYPGGTYEQYF
TGTGCCAGCAGTTACCCAGGGGGAACCTACGAGCAGTACTTC
>TRBJ1-5|TRBV24-1|.|TRBD1
CATSDPRQGDQPQHF
TGTGCCACCAGTGACCCGCGACAGGGGGATCAGCCCCAGCATTTT
>TRBJ1-6|TRBV7-2|.|TRBD1
CASSLAGQGNSPLHF
TGTGCCAGCAGCTTAGCGGGACAGGGTAATTCACCCCTCCACTTT
>TRBJ2-7|TRBV5-6|.|TRBD2
CASSPTSGSYEQYF
TGTGCCAGCAGCCCGACTAGCGGGTCCTACGAGCAGTACTTC
>TRBJ1-3|TRBV6-5|.|.
CASRLREGAGNTIYF
TGTGCCAGCAGACTCCGCGAGGGGGCTGGAAACACCATATATTTT
>TRBJ1-6|TRBV16|.|.
CASSPTARSPLHF
TGTGCCAGCAGCCCGACTGCTAGGTCACCCCTCCACTTT
>TRBJ2-2|TRBV9|.|TRBD2
CASSVSGLPTPGELFF
TGTGCCAGCAGCGTTTCGGGACTACCCACCCCCGGGGAGCTGTTTTTT
>TRBJ1-6|TRBV10-3|.|.
CARQSYNSPLHF
TGTGCCAGACAGTCCTATAATTCACCCCTCCACTTT
>TRBJ2-2|TRBV18|.|.
CASSPVPSLTTGELFF
TGTGCCAGCTCACCAGTTCCGTCTCTTACAACCGGGGAGCTGTTTTTT
>TRBJ1-2|TRBV29-1|once|.
CSVGPEGEYGYTF
TGCAGCGTTGGGCCCGAGGGCGAGTATGGCTACACCTTC
>TRBJ2-7|TRBV6-2/TRBV6-3|.|TRBD2
CASSDRTSGIGEQYF
TGTGCCAGCAGTGATCGGACTAGCGGGATCGGGGAGCAGTACTTC
>TRBJ2-5|TRBV7-9|.|.
CASSRTEETQYF
TGTGCCAGCAGCCGGACAGAAGAGACCCAGTACTTC
>TRBJ1-1|TRBV19|.|.
CASSIGVAEAFF
TGTGCCAGTAGTATCGGGGTAGCTGAAGCTTTCTTT
>TRBJ2-5|TRBV2|.|.
CASNRDSGRETQYF
TGTGCCAGCAATCGGGACAGTGGGAGGGAGACCCAGTACTTC
>TRBJ1-5|TRBV30|.|.
CAWSRGVDYQPQHF
TGTGCCTGGAGTAGAGGTGTCGATTATCAGCCCCAGCATTTT
>TRBJ1-2|TRBV5-1|.|.
CASSLDREIYGYTF
TGCGCCAGCAGCTTGGACAGGGAGATCTATGGCTACACCTTC
>TRBJ1-6|TRBV6-4|.|TRBD1
CASRDRGDNSPLHF
TGTGCCAGCCGGGACAGGGGAGATAATTCACCCCTCCACTTT
>TRBJ2-7|TRBV5-6|.|TRBD2
CASSLVVLTSEPFEQYF
TGTGCCAGCAGCTTGGTAGTATTGACTAGCGAGCCTTTCGAGCAGTACTTC
>TRBJ2-2|TRBV4-3|.|TRBD2
CASSRYLGGTGELFF
TGCGCCAGCAGTAGATACTTGGGAGGGACCGGGGAGCTGTTTTTT
>TRBJ2-7|TRBV6-6|.|.
CASRPGLSSYEQYF
TGTGCCAGCAGGCCCGGACTCAGCTCCTACGAGCAGTACTTC
>TRBJ2-3|TRBV5-4|.|TRBD2
CASSAGLAGTDTQYF
TGTGCCAGCAGCGCCGGACTAGCGGGAACAGATACGCAGTATTTT
>TRBJ1-3|TRBV27|few|.
CASSSGSGNTIYF
TGTGCCAGCAGTTCAGGCTCTGGAAACACCATATATTTT
>TRBJ2-5|TRBV5-5|once|.
CASSLDQQETQYF
TGTGCCAGCAGCTTGGATCAGCAAGAGACCCAGTACTTC
>TRBJ1-4|TRBV13|.|.
CASSLGGLEKLFF
TGTGCCAGCAGCTTAGGGGGGCTTGAAAAACTGTTTTTT
>TRBJ2-3|TRBV7-8|.|.
CASSGSGTSLSTDTQYF
TGTGCCAGCAGCGGCTCCGGGACATCCTTAAGCACAGATACGCAGTATTTT
>TRBJ1-2|TRBV27|.|TRBD1
CASKPTGTGVGYTF
TGTGCCAGCAAGCCCACCGGGACAGGGGTTGGCTACACCTTC